Described below is a single TCR beta chain sequence and its context. The target antigen is unknown. Read sequence stops 3 residues before the CDR3 end, and the germline J gene provides the missing end. The CVID group had roughly 16 females and 30 or so males, mean age around 40. Sequencing was performed with immunoSEQ multiplex PCR; in TCRdb, only in-frame clones are kept and a portion is missing. This sample has over 11,000 clones, each found more than once. This CDR3 contains 14 residues. The V gene's germline CDR1 is SGHTA and CDR2 FQGNSA. The V and J ends lost 3 bases and 6 bases respectively, with 11 bases between them. The data belong to a study of T cell clonality in common variable immunodeficiency. Findings and caveats of the study: Reportedly, TCR beta sequences from common variable immunodeficiency showed fewer deletions and N-nucleotide insertions. Fewer TCRbeta clones were shared among CVID subjects than controls.

This receptor was obtained from a human donor with common variable immunodeficiency. This chain uses TRBV7-2 with TRBJ1-4; no clear D gene. Sequenced: peripheral blood mononuclear cells. CDR3 protein: CASSFGQLHEKLFF. The CDR3 bases that were read are TGTGCCAGCAGCTTTGGGCAGCTACATGAAAAA.